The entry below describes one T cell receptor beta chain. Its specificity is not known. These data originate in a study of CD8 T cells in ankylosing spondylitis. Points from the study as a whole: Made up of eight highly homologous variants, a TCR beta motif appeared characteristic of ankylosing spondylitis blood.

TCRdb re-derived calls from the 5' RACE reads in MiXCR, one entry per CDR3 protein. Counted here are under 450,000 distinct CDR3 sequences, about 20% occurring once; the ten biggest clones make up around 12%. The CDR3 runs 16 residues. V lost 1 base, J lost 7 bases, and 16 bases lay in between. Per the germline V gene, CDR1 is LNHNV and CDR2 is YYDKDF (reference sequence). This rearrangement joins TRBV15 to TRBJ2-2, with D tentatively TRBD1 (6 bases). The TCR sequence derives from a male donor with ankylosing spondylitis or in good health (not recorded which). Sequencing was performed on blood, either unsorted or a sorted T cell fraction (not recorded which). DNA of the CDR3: TGTGCCACCAGCAGAGCACCCAGTGGGGGCAGCGGGGAGCTGTTTTTT. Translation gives CATSRAPSGGSGELFF.